This T cell receptor (beta chain) originates from a study of blood T cell repertoires in COVID-19. As handled by the study authors: Reference gene primer amplification in the assay estimated nucleated cell counts. Repertoires were generated with immunoSEQ multiplex PCR, while TCRdb's copy carries only in-frame clones and drops some. D and trimming were read from the DNA, whereas the V and J calls and clone size are those reported in that table. The sample has roughly 250,000 clones; about 88% are singletons. V trimming: 4 bases; J trimming: 12 bases; junction bases outside the gene matches: 14. Germline V gives CDR1 KGHDR, CDR2 SFDVKD. CDR3 size: 17 residues.

The sequenced material came from peripheral blood. This sequence joins TRBV24-1 and TRBJ2-1, with TRBD2 matching over 13 bases. This sequence originates from a woman aged 40 to 49 who had recovered from COVID-19. CDR3 loop: CATSDSELAGGPIWQFF. In nucleotides, the CDR3 is TGTGCCACCAGTGACTCGGAACTAGCGGGGGGGCCGATTTGGCAGTTCTTC.